This TCR beta chain was profiled in a study of blood T cells in healthy people across ages. Primers used in a second PCR of roughly 7 to 11 cycles were a sample-barcoded 5' primer and a J-beta primer mix. TCRdb reprocessed the 5' RACE reads with MiXCR, giving one entry per CDR3 protein. Found here are 760,000 or so distinct CDR3 sequences, more than 20% of them singletons; the top ten hold more than 8%. Trimming cost V 2 bases and J 9 bases; bases outside gene matches: 12. The CDR3 extends over 17 amino acids. The germline V gene has CDR1 DFQATT and CDR2 SNEGSKA (reference sequence). This sample was also put to use in a study of T cells of mothers and their children. That source reports: Over 8 million TCR beta CDR3 reads were obtained from each mother, and approximately 3 million from each child.

The TCR originated in a boy aged 10-17 years in good health. The chain joins TRBV20-1 to TRBJ2-1, with 14 bases that match TRBD2. Sequencing input: blood. The CDR3 bases are TGCAGTGCTAGACCCAAGGGACTAGCGGGAGATAATGGTGAGCAGTTCTTC. It translates to CSARPKGLAGDNGEQFF.